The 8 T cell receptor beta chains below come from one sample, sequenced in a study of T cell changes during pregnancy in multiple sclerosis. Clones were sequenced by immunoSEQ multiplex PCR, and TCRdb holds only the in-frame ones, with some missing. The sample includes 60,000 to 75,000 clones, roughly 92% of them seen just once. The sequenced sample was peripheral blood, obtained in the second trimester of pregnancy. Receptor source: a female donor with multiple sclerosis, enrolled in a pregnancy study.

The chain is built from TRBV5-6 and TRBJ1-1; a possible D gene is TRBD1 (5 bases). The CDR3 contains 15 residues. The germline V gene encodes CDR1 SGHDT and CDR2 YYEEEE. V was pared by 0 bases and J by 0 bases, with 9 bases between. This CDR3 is CASSLVSRVNTEAFF. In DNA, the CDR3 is TGTGCCAGCAGCTTGGTAAGCAGGGTGAACACTGAAGCTTTCTTT. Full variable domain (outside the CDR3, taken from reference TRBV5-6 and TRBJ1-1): DAGVTQSPTHLIKTRGQQVTLRCSPKSGHDTVSWYQQALGQGPQFIFQYYEEEERQRGNFPDRFSGHQFPNYSSELNVNALLLGDSALYLCASSLVSRVNTEAFFGQGTRLTVV.

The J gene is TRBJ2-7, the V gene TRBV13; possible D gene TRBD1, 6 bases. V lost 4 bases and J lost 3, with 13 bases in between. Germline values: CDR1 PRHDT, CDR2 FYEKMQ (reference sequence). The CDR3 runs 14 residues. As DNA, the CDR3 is TGTGCCAGCAGCTACCGGGACATCCTCTACGAGCAGTACTTC. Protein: CASSYRDILYEQYF.

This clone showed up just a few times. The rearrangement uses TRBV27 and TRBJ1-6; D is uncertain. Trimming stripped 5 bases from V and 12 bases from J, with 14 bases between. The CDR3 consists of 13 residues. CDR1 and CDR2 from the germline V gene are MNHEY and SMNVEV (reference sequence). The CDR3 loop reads CASSRRPGLPLHF. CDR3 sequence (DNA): TGTGCCAGCAGTCGACGACCCGGGTTACCCCTCCACTTT.

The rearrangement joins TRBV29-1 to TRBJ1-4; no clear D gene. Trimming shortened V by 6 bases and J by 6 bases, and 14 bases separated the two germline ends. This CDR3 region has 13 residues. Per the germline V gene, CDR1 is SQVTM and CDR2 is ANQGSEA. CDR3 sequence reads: CSVRTAGDEKLFF. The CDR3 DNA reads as TGCAGCGTAAGGACCGCCGGGGATGAAAAACTGTTTTTT. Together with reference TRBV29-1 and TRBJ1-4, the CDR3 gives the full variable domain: SAVISQKPSRDICQRGTSLTIQCQVDSQVTMMFWYRQQPGQSLTLIATANQGSEATYESGFVIDKFPISRPNLTFSTLTVSNMSPEDSSIYLCSVRTAGDEKLFFGSGTQLSVL.

The CDR3 coding sequence is TGTGCCAGCACCCCGACTAGCGGGGGGGCCGGTACGCAGTATTTT. Protein product: CASTPTSGGAGTQYF. The V call is TRBV9, the J call TRBJ2-3, with 14 bases that match TRBD2. The CDR3 has 15 amino acids. Germline loops: CDR1 SGDLS, CDR2 YYNGEE. V dropped 6 bases and J dropped 8; count of bases not matched to a gene: 8.

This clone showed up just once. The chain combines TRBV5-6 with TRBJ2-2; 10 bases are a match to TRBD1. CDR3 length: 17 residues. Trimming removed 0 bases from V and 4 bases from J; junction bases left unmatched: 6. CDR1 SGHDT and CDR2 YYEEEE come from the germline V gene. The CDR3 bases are TGTGCCAGCAGCTTGGTCTCCGGGACAGGGGTCACCGGGGAGCTGTTTTTT. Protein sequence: CASSLVSGTGVTGELFF.

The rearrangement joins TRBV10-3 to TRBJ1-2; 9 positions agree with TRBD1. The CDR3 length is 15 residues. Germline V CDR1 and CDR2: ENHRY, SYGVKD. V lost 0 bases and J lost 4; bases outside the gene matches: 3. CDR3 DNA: TGTGCCATCAGTGAGTCGACGGGACAGGGCTATGGCTACACCTTC. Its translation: CAISESTGQGYGYTF.

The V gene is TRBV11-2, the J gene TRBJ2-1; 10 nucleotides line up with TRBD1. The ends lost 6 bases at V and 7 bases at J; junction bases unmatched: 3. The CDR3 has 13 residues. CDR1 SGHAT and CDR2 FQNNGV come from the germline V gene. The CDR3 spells CASRRTGGNEQFF. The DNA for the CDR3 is TGTGCCAGCAGGAGGACAGGGGGGAATGAGCAGTTCTTC.